The text below deals with one TCR beta chain. No antigen is known for it. This sample stems from a study of cytomegalovirus exposure and HLA in healthy donors. For the study at large: There were 117 million unique TCR beta sequences, drawn from 150 million to 200 million T cells, in an earlier analysis. Overall study findings and caveats: Later analysis suggested most CMV-associated TCR beta chains were HLA-restricted. For TCR beta chains, V- and J-gene trimming was later linked to a missense DCLRE1C variant.

Both 60 Vbeta primers and 13 Jbeta primers went into the PCR. The table came from immunoSEQ multiplex PCR; TCRdb's copy has only in-frame clones and leaves some out. The data show under 150,000 clones, with 82% seen just once and over 1% held by the top ten. This CDR3 contains 13 residues. Germline V CDR1 and CDR2: GTSNPN, SVGIG (reference sequence). Trimming cost V 8 bases and J 3 bases; bases outside gene matches: 7. The sample comprised PBMCs. The V call is TRBV30, the J call TRBJ1-3; 7 bases align to TRBD1. This clonotype was obtained from a boy aged 5-17 years in good health and CMV-seronegative. This CDR3 reads CAEGAAFGNTIYF. The CDR3 coding sequence is TGTGCCGAGGGGGCCGCTTTTGGAAACACCATATATTTT.